This T cell receptor (beta chain) was sequenced in a study of control samples from healthy donors and cancer patients. TCRdb keeps only in-frame clones here, not all; method: immunoSEQ multiplex PCR. The data show 25,000 to 30,000 clones, 70% to 90% seen once. CDR3 length: 17 residues. Looked up from germline, CDR1 is LGHNA and CDR2 is YSLEER. Trimming removed 0 bases from V and 0 bases from J, with 9 bases in between. Sequenced material: PBMCs. The chain carries TRBV4-3 and TRBJ2-6; possible D gene TRBD2, 5 bases. This receptor was obtained from a woman aged 55-70 years with head and neck cancer. The CDR3 sequence: CASSQDEGLSGANVLTF. CDR3 coding DNA: TGCGCCAGCAGCCAAGATGAGGGCCTCTCTGGGGCCAACGTCCTGACTTTC.